One and the same sample provided the 12 T cell receptor beta chains below, sequenced in a study of cytomegalovirus exposure and HLA in healthy donors (dated by TCRdb to about 2017). Receptors were amplified or captured by the immunoSEQ multiplex PCR assay. For the multiplex PCR, a mixture combining 60 forward primers for TCR Vbeta segments and 13 reverse primers for TCR Jbeta segments was used. In TCRdb, the immuneACCESS table is reduced to in-frame sequences with V and J assigned. These tables do not hold every clone; where another copy was compared, an unresolved V gene accounts for under half, and the others remain unexplained. The sample table contains 65,000 to 100,000 clones; only one count was recorded for 70% to 80% of them. The ten largest clones take up roughly 14% of the sample. Sequencing used PBMCs. These receptors came from a woman between 35 and 50 years old in good health and CMV-seropositive.

The V and J genes are TRBV19 and TRBJ1-6; 8 positions agree with TRBD1. CDR3 size: 14 residues. J gave up 9 bases and V 5 bases, and 6 bases lay outside the gene matches. CDR1 is LNHDA and CDR2 is SQIVND in the germline V gene (reference sequence). The CDR3 protein is CASSSQGVSSPLHF. In nucleotides, the CDR3 is TGTGCCAGTAGTTCACAGGGGGTGAGTTCACCCCTCCACTTT.

The rearrangement joins TRBV7-9 to TRBJ1-1, with D possibly TRBD1 on 5 matching bases. The CDR3 is 17 amino acids. Trimming left V 1 base short and J 0 bases short, with 15 bases between. The V gene's germline CDR1 is SEHNR and CDR2 FQNEAQ (reference sequence). The DNA of the CDR3 is TGTGCCAGCAGCTTAGGAGGAGGGGACGGCATGAACACTGAAGCTTTCTTT. As protein: CASSLGGGDGMNTEAFF.

The V gene is TRBV4-1, the J gene TRBJ1-1; D unresolved. CDR3 length: 14 residues. Trimming cost V 0 bases and J 1 base, with 6 bases left between them. The germline gives CDR1 MGHRA, CDR2 YSYEKL. The CDR3 here is CASSQDRRNTEAFF. For the CDR3, the DNA is TGCGCCAGCAGCCAAGATAGGAGGAACACTGAAGCTTTCTTT.

The genes are TRBV19 and TRBJ1-2; 7 bases line up with TRBD1. Germline V gene lookup returns CDR1 LNHDA and CDR2 SQIVND (reference sequence). The CDR3 length is 14 residues. Trimming at V came to 4 bases and at J to 6 bases, leaving 8 bases not matched to a gene. The CDR3: CASSTDRVGDGYTF. CDR3 DNA sequence: TGTGCCAGTAGTACTGACAGGGTTGGGGATGGCTACACCTTC.

V and J are TRBV14 and TRBJ2-2, with D unclear. Trimming removed 4 bases at V and 1 base at J, with 7 bases between. There are 14 residues in the CDR3. The germline V gene has CDR1 SGHDN and CDR2 FVKESK. The CDR3 nucleotides read TGTGCCAGCAGCCGATCAGTGAACACCGGGGAGCTGTTTTTT. It encodes CASSRSVNTGELFF.

In this sample, this clone turned up a few times. The rearrangement joins TRBV7-2 to TRBJ2-3; possible D gene TRBD2, 6 bases. With 5 bases removed from V and 4 bases from J, the gap between germline ends came to 16 bases. Germline CDR1 reads SGHTA; CDR2 reads FQGNSA. The CDR3 contains 15 residues. The CDR3 region has the DNA TGTGCCAGCAGCCCTAGCGAGAGCTACGCAGATACGCAGTATTTT. This encodes CASSPSESYADTQYF.

This clone is a singleton in its sample. V usage is TRBV27 and J usage is TRBJ2-2; 7 nucleotides align to TRBD1. The length of the CDR3 is 14 residues. The junction had 9 bases not matched to a gene; V was cut back by 8 bases and J by 6 bases. The germline CDR1 and CDR2 sequences are MNHEY and SMNVEV (reference sequence). CDR3 protein: CASCRFRGSGELFF. As DNA, the CDR3 is TGTGCCAGCTGCCGATTCAGGGGGTCCGGGGAGCTGTTTTTT.

This chain links TRBV21-1 with TRBJ2-7; the DNA was not used to check the table's D call, TRBD1. TRBV21-1 is a known pseudogene. This CDR3 has 15 amino acids. CDR3 DNA sequence: TGTGCCAGCAGCAAAGGGGGACAGGGGGCTTACGAGCAGTACTTC. It specifies CASSKGGQGAYEQYF.

The V and J genes are TRBV4-3 and TRBJ2-1, with 8 bases identical to TRBD2. The CDR3 spans 16 residues. V trimming: 1 base; J trimming: 6 bases; junction bases outside the gene matches: 8. Germline values: CDR1 LGHNA, CDR2 YSLEER. The DNA of the CDR3 is TGCGCCAGCAGCCAAGGGGTTAGCGGGATTTTCAATGAGCAGTTCTTC. Translated, it gives CASSQGVSGIFNEQFF.

The V call is TRBV4-3, the J call TRBJ2-3, with TRBD1 as a possible D gene (5 bases). CDR3 length: 17 residues. Germline V gene sequence: CDR1 LGHNA, CDR2 YSLEER. The V end was cut by 4 bases, the J end by 0 bases, with 17 bases between. CDR3 in DNA: TGCGCCAGCAGCCGCACTACGACAGCTTCTAGCACAGATACGCAGTATTTT. Translating it yields CASSRTTTASSTDTQYF.

This clone turned up a few times. CDR3 loop: CASSRDRGSPLHF. The DNA of the CDR3 is TGCGCCAGCAGCCGGGACAGGGGCTCACCCCTCCACTTT. V and J are TRBV10-2 and TRBJ1-6, with 10 bases aligning to TRBD1. Trimming at V came to 6 bases and at J to 10 bases, leaving 3 bases not matched to a gene. This CDR3 is 13 amino acids long. Germline V gene data show CDR1 as WSHSY and CDR2 as SAAADI.

V gene TRBV6-1 combines with J gene TRBJ2-7; 11 bases fit TRBD1. The V segment lost 4 bases and the J segment 5 bases; nucleotides outside the gene matches: 13. CDR1 MNHNS and CDR2 SASEGT come from the germline V gene. This CDR3 comprises 17 residues. The CDR3 reads CASSASKTRDRGNEQYF. The DNA of the CDR3 is TGTGCCAGCAGTGCCTCCAAAACCCGGGACAGGGGGAACGAGCAGTACTTC.